These 32 T cell receptor beta chains share one sample of origin, sequenced in a study of T cell repertoires in cytomegalovirus infection. TCRdb ran MiXCR on the reads and lists one entry per CDR3 protein. The repertoire holds 400,000 or so distinct CDR3 sequences, with 30% to 40% as singletons. The sample taken for sequencing was PBMCs. Receptors were obtained from a human donor in good health (CMV status not recorded). Some clones in this sample may be carry-over from other donors' samples.

This chain links TRBV12-3 or TRBV12-4 with TRBJ2-2, with TRBD2 as a possible D gene (5 bases). Trimming cost V 3 bases and J 6 bases, with 14 bases left between them. The CDR3 covers 15 residues. The CDR3 loop reads CASSFGGPGAGELFF. The CDR3 region has the DNA TGTGCCAGCAGTTTCGGCGGGCCCGGGGCCGGGGAGCTGTTTTTT.

As to this clonotype: The CDR3 does not close with the conserved phenylalanine or tryptophan, likely indicating a read error. The rearrangement links TRBV27 to TRBJ2-7, with 9 bases aligning to TRBD1. Germline V gene lookup returns CDR1 MNHEY and CDR2 SMNVEV (reference sequence). The CDR3 totals 15 residues. V trimming: 2 bases; J trimming: 8 bases; junction bases outside the gene matches: 10. The CDR3 protein is CASSLPSGTGRKQYL. CDR3 sequence (DNA): TGTGCCAGCAGTTTACCCTCCGGGACAGGGAGGAAGCAGTACTTA.

This clonotype was counted many times. The genes are TRBV6-1 and TRBJ2-1, with unresolved D. This CDR3 spans 15 amino acids. CDR1 is MNHNS and CDR2 is SASEGT in the germline V gene. V was clipped by 7 bases and J by 0 bases, with 13 bases between them. For the CDR3, the DNA is TGTGCCAGCATCATTGATTTGAGCTCCTACAATGAGCAGTTCTTC. Its protein is CASIIDLSSYNEQFF.

The V call is TRBV19, the J call TRBJ1-1, with D tentatively TRBD1 (5 bases). Trimming left V 5 bases short and J 4 bases short, with 20 bases between. The CDR3 totals 16 residues. Germline V lookup: CDR1 LNHDA, CDR2 SQIVND (reference sequence). The CDR3 coding sequence is TGTGCCAGTAGTCGATCCTCGGGGACTAACGGCACTGAAGCTTTCTTT. Protein sequence: CASSRSSGTNGTEAFF.

As for this clonotype: A clone one base away is much larger, so this may be a read error. The gene calls are TRBV7-2 and TRBJ1-4; no clear D gene. The V gene's germline CDR1 is SGHTA and CDR2 FQGNSA. The CDR3 is 14 amino acids. CDR3 sequence (DNA): TGTGCCAGCAGCCCCGGACCCAGTAATGAAAAACCGTTTTTT. Protein: CASSPGPSNEKPFF.

The genes are TRBV7-6 and TRBJ1-5; perhaps TRBD1 as D (5 bases). Germline V gene data show CDR1 as SGHVS and CDR2 as FNYEAQ. V dropped 1 base and J dropped 3 bases, with 13 bases sitting between them. The CDR3 length is 16 residues. The CDR3 bases are TGTGCCAGCAGCTTAGGTCCGAGGGGAGTCAATCAGCCCCAGCATTTT. Translated, it gives CASSLGPRGVNQPQHF.

The CDR3 loop reads CASSQVFPGRVSYEQYF. The CDR3 DNA is TGTGCCAGCAGCCAAGTATTTCCAGGGAGGGTCTCCTACGAGCAGTACTTC. This sequence joins TRBV14 and TRBJ2-7, with 7 bases fitting TRBD2. The CDR3 is 17 amino acids. CDR1 SGHDN and CDR2 FVKESK come from the germline V gene. The junction had 9 bases not matched to a gene; V was cut back by 1 base and J by 0 bases.

The chain couples TRBV7-3 to TRBJ2-2; 12 bases are a match to TRBD2. Per germline, CDR1 SGHTA and CDR2 FQGTGA. The CDR3 has 15 residues. The V gene end was trimmed by 6 bases and the J gene end by 8 bases; junction bases not matched to a gene: 7. The CDR3 DNA follows: TGTGCCAGCAGGAACGGACTAGCGGGACGTGGGGAGCTGTTTTTT. Residues: CASRNGLAGRGELFF.

The chain carries TRBV28 and TRBJ2-6; the D is unclear. The germline V gene has CDR1 MDHEN and CDR2 SYDVKM. V shed 6 bases and J shed 0 bases, with 12 bases lying between them. This CDR3 is built from 16 residues. CDR3 region: CASSRVRSSGANVLTF. DNA of the CDR3: TGTGCCAGCAGCCGCGTCAGGAGCTCTGGGGCCAACGTCCTGACTTTC.

The CDR3 here is CASSLGRYRGVGQPQHF. The CDR3 nucleotides are TGTGCCAGCAGCTTAGGAAGGTACAGGGGGGTTGGACAGCCCCAGCATTTT. The V gene is TRBV7-2, the J gene TRBJ1-5; the match to TRBD1 covers 8 bases. Per germline, CDR1 SGHTA and CDR2 FQGNSA. J was trimmed by 7 bases and V by 1 base; bases with no gene match: 12. There are 17 residues in the CDR3.

The chain carries TRBV28 and TRBJ1-1; TRBD1 aligns across 7 bases. The CDR3 spans 14 residues. Germline V gives CDR1 MDHEN, CDR2 SYDVKM. V shed 3 bases and J 3 bases; nucleotides not matched to a gene: 4. The CDR3 region is CASSLTGWDTEAFF. The DNA of the CDR3 is TGTGCCAGCAGTTTGACAGGGTGGGACACTGAAGCTTTCTTT.

The chain employs TRBV7-9 and TRBJ2-1; D is uncertain. The CDR3 extends over 15 amino acids. In germline, CDR1 is SEHNR, CDR2 FQNEAQ (reference sequence). Deletions cut 2 bases from V and 0 bases from J, with 8 bases between. The CDR3 protein is CASSLLSSSYNEQFF. The CDR3 coding sequence is TGTGCCAGCAGCTTACTTTCCAGCTCCTACAATGAGCAGTTCTTC.

The chain links TRBV5-6 to TRBJ2-7, with 7 bases aligning to TRBD2. V lost 1 base to trimming and J lost 0 bases; unmatched junction nucleotides: 10. This CDR3 is built from 17 residues. The germline V gene has CDR1 SGHDT and CDR2 YYEEEE. The CDR3 DNA is TGTGCCAGCAGCTTGAGAAACCTAGCGGCGAGCTCCTACGAGCAGTACTTC. It yields the protein CASSLRNLAASSYEQYF.

This chain joins TRBV20-1 and TRBJ1-2; D not certain. Trimming took 0 bases from V and 8 from J, leaving 10 bases between them. Germline V gives CDR1 DFQATT, CDR2 SNEGSKA (reference sequence). This CDR3 contains 12 residues. The CDR3 bases are TGCAGTGCTAGAGATGGCGTAAGCGGCTACACCTTC. The encoded protein is CSARDGVSGYTF.

This clonotype was detected once. Just one base apart from a much larger clone, this may be a read error. CDR3 protein: CASSLDRELTAQHF. The CDR3 region has the DNA TGTGCCAGCAGCTTAGACAGGGAACTTACAGCCCAGCATTTT. J is TRBJ1-5 and V is TRBV7-2; tentative D call: TRBD1 (6 bases). Germline V CDR1 and CDR2: SGHTA, FQGNSA. The germline V and J ends were trimmed by 1 base and 11 bases, with 15 bases remaining between them. This CDR3 is built from 14 residues.

In regard to this clonotype: The junction departs from germline at one end; a sequencing error may be responsible. The rearrangement joins TRBV6-1 to TRBJ2-7; D is perhaps TRBD1 (5 bases). The CDR3 sequence is 13 residues long. The germline gives CDR1 MNHNS, CDR2 SASEGT. CDR3 residues: CARSELGADDQYF. CDR3 DNA sequence: TGTGCCAGAAGTGAATTAGGGGCAGACGATCAGTACTTC.

The chain employs TRBV2 and TRBJ2-1; no definite D call. V was cut by 0 bases and J by 2 bases, with 14 bases left in between. Germline CDR1 and CDR2: SNHLY and FYNNEI. The CDR3 is made up of 17 amino acids. The DNA of the CDR3 is TGTGCCAGCAGTGAAGCCACCTCGTTGGGCCCCTACAATGAGCAGTTCTTC. It yields the protein CASSEATSLGPYNEQFF.

The chain recombines TRBV6-2 or TRBV6-3 with TRBJ2-7, with 9 bases aligning to TRBD1. Germline CDR1 and CDR2: MNHEY and SVGEGT. The CDR3 covers 16 residues. V lost 6 bases to trimming and J lost 5 bases; unmatched junction nucleotides: 14. In DNA, the CDR3 is TGTGCCAGCAGCTACGTGCCGGGACAGGGTATTGACGAGCAGTACTTC. It codes for CASSYVPGQGIDEQYF.

The chain uses TRBV5-4 and TRBJ2-3; maybe TRBD2 (5 bases). There are 14 residues in the CDR3. Trimming removed 7 bases at V and 0 bases at J, with 12 bases between. Germline assignment: CDR1 SGHNT and CDR2 YYREEE (reference sequence). CDR3 sequence: CASERGNSTDTQYF. In nucleotides, the CDR3 is TGTGCCAGCGAACGGGGAAATAGCACAGATACGCAGTATTTT.

This clonotype came up many times. The chain links TRBV7-2 to TRBJ2-1; D tentatively fits TRBD1 or TRBD2 (5 bases each). The CDR3 runs to 13 residues. V lost 5 bases, J lost 6 bases, and 11 bases lay in between. Germline CDR1 is SGHTA and CDR2 is FQGNSA. CDR3 sequence reads: CASSPRDGNEQFF. The CDR3 nucleotides read TGTGCCAGCAGCCCAAGGGACGGCAATGAGCAGTTCTTC.

J is TRBJ1-4 and V is TRBV7-4; D not certain. V was shortened by 1 base and J by 10 bases, with 7 bases between the two germline ends. The CDR3 consists of 12 residues. The V gene's germline CDR1 is SGHVT and CDR2 SQSDAQ. The CDR3 spells CASSLEAGKLFF. The CDR3 nucleotides are TGTGCCAGCAGCTTAGAGGCGGGAAAACTGTTTTTT.

This chain joins TRBV6-6 and TRBJ2-7; the D is unclear. Germline V gene data show CDR1 as MNHNY and CDR2 as SVGAGI (reference sequence). The CDR3 contains 11 residues. The V end lost 8 bases, the J end lost 4 bases, and 9 bases lay between the germline ends. For the CDR3, the DNA is TGTGCCAGCCGCGCTTTGTACGAGCAGTACTTC. This encodes CASRALYEQYF.

The chain uses TRBV28 and TRBJ2-5, with 12 bases matching TRBD2. Trimming removed 3 bases from V and 4 bases from J; junction bases left unmatched: 12. Germline values: CDR1 MDHEN, CDR2 SYDVKM. The CDR3 consists of 18 residues. The CDR3 region is CASSLVLAGGRSGETQYF. CDR3 nucleotide sequence: TGTGCCAGCAGTTTGGTACTAGCGGGGGGCCGGTCTGGAGAGACCCAGTACTTC.

Only a few counts were recorded for this clonotype. The chain combines TRBV29-1 with TRBJ1-2; D is undetermined. Trimming pared 4 bases from V and 7 bases from J, leaving 13 bases between. CDR3 length: 12 amino acids. Germline CDR1 and CDR2: SQVTM and ANQGSEA. CDR3 in amino acids: CSVVEGMAGYTF. CDR3 DNA sequence: TGCAGCGTTGTAGAAGGGATGGCTGGCTACACCTTC. The complete variable domain, with remaining parts taken from reference TRBV29-1 and TRBJ1-2, reads SAVISQKPSRDICQRGTSLTIQCQVDSQVTMMFWYRQQPGQSLTLIATANQGSEATYESGFVIDKFPISRPNLTFSTLTVSNMSPEDSSIYLCSVVEGMAGYTFGSGTRLTVV.

This clonotype was seen a few times. V and J are TRBV5-6 and TRBJ2-5; TRBD1 matches at 8 bases. The CDR3 has 15 residues. Losses at the gene ends were 2 bases for V and 3 bases for J; bases not matched to a gene: 6. Germline V gene sequence: CDR1 SGHDT, CDR2 YYEEEE. CDR3 nucleotide sequence: TGTGCCAGCAGCTTAGTAGGGACAGGAGAAGAGACCCAGTACTTC. Translation: CASSLVGTGEETQYF.

This clonotype was counted many times. The chain links TRBV7-2 to TRBJ1-2, with TRBD1 identical over 7 bases. CDR3 length: 13 amino acids. After removal of 5 bases from V and 11 bases from J, the junction contained 11 bases not matched to a gene. Germline V gene sequence: CDR1 SGHTA, CDR2 FQGNSA. The DNA of the CDR3 is TGTGCCAGCAGCCCAGGGGGGTCAACAGGGTACACCTTC. Residues: CASSPGGSTGYTF.

This clonotype has ten or more counts. The CDR3 loop is CASRPGTRGNSPLHF. The DNA for the CDR3 is TGTGCCAGCAGACCCGGGACAAGGGGTAATTCACCCCTCCACTTT. The chain links TRBV6-5 to TRBJ1-6, with D possibly matching TRBD1 (6 bases). The V and J ends lost 6 bases and 6 bases respectively, with 15 bases between them. Germline V gives CDR1 MNHEY, CDR2 SVGAGI. The CDR3 loop spans 15 amino acids.

This clonotype was detected only a few times. The chain combines TRBV2 with TRBJ2-2, with 14 bases aligning to TRBD2. The CDR3 runs to 16 residues. V lost 7 bases, J lost 6 bases, and 7 bases stayed unmatched. Germline CDR1 is SNHLY and CDR2 is FYNNEI. The CDR3, as DNA: TGTGCCAGCAATCGACTAGCGGGGGGGCCAGCCGGGGAGCTGTTTTTT. This codes for CASNRLAGGPAGELFF.

This clonotype was observed a few times. The V call is TRBV5-5, the J call TRBJ2-3; possibly TRBD1 for D (5 bases). Germline CDR1 is SGHKS and CDR2 is YYEKEE (reference sequence). Trimming pared 1 base from V and 4 bases from J, leaving 19 bases between. This CDR3 is 17 amino acids long. CDR3 in amino acids: CASSLYYQPQGADTQYF. For the CDR3, the DNA is TGTGCCAGCAGCTTGTATTATCAGCCCCAGGGCGCAGATACGCAGTATTTT.

The chain links TRBV6-6 to TRBJ1-1, with 9 positions matching TRBD1. Trimming removed 6 bases from V and 4 bases from J; junction bases left unmatched: 3. CDR1 MNHNY and CDR2 SVGAGI come from the germline V gene (reference sequence). The length of the CDR3 is 13 residues. In DNA form, the CDR3 reads TGTGCCAGCAGAAAGACAGGGGGCACTGAAGCTTTCTTT. Protein product: CASRKTGGTEAFF.

This clonotype was found a few times. V usage is TRBV7-8 and J usage is TRBJ1-3; no definite D call. The CDR3 totals 16 residues. The ends were cut back, 0 bases at V and 2 bases at J, with 11 bases in the middle. Germline assignment: CDR1 SGHVS and CDR2 FQNEAQ. The CDR3 DNA follows: TGTGCCAGCAGCTTAGCGGTAGGAGCCCCTGGAAACACCATATATTTT. Amino acids: CASSLAVGAPGNTIYF.

This clonotype was counted between two and nine times. The rearrangement joins TRBV5-1 to TRBJ2-1; D is unclear. The CDR3 totals 13 residues. Germline CDR1 and CDR2: SGHRS and YFSETQ. The germline V and J ends were trimmed by 1 base and 4 bases, with 6 bases remaining between them. The CDR3 DNA sequence: TGCGCCAGCAGCTTGAACAGATACAATGAGCAGTTCTTC. Amino acids: CASSLNRYNEQFF.